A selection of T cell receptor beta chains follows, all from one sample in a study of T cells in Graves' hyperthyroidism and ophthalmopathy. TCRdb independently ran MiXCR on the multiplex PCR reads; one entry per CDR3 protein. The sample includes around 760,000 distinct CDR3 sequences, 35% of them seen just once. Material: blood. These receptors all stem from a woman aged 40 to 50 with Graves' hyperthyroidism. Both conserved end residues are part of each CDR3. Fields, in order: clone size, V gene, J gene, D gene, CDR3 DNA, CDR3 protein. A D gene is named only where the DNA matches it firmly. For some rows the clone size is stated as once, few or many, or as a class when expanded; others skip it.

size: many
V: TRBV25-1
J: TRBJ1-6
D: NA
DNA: TGTGCCAGCAGTGAATATTTGGGACGGGGCGATTCACCCCTCCACTTT
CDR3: CASSEYLGRGDSPLHF

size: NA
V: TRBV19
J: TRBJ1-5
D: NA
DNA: TGTGCCAGTAGTATCCCCGTAAATCAAGGCCCTCGACAGCCCCAGCATTTT
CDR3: CASSIPVNQGPRQPQHF

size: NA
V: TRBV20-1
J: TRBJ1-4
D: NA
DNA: TGCAGTGTCCAAAATGAAAAACTGTTTTTT
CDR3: CSVQNEKLFF

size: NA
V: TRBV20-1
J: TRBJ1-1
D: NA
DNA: TGCAGTGCTAGATTTGGGGGCCCGAGCACTGAAGCTTTCTTT
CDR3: CSARFGGPSTEAFF

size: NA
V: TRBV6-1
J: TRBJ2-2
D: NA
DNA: TGTGCCAGCAGTCCCGGTTCGGTGATGGGCACCGGGGAGCTGTTTTTT
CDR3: CASSPGSVMGTGELFF

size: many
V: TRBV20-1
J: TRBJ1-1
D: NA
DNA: TGCAGTGTGATTCCTGAAGCTTTCTTT
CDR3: CSVIPEAFF

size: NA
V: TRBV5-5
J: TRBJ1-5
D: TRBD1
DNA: TGTGCCAGCAGCTCACAGGGACAGAATCTGATTTCGCCCCAGCATTTT
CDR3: CASSSQGQNLISPQHF

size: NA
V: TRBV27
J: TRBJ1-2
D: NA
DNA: TGTGCCAGCAGTTTATCGGGTTACTATGGCTACACCTTC
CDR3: CASSLSGYYGYTF

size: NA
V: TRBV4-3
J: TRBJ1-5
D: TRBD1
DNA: TGCGCCAGCAGCCAAAGGACAGGGAGCCAAGAGCCCCAGCATTTT
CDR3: CASSQRTGSQEPQHF

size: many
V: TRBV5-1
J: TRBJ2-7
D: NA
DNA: TGCGCCAGCAGCTTGACAGGTGACTACGAGCAGTACTTC
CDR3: CASSLTGDYEQYF

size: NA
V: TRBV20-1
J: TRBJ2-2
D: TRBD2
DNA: TGCAGTGCTAGGGTGCTAGCGGGAGCAAACACCGGGGAGCTGTTTTTT
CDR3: CSARVLAGANTGELFF

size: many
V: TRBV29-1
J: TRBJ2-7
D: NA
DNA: TGCAGCGTAGCCCTGGCCTACGAGCAGTACTTC
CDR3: CSVALAYEQYF

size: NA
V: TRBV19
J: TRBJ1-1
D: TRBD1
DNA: TGTGCCAGTAGTCAAAGACAGGGGCCCCTGAACACTGAAGCTTTCTTT
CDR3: CASSQRQGPLNTEAFF

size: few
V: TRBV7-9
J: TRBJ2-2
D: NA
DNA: TGTGCCAGCAGCTTAGTGCACCTGCGACGGCACCCCAACACCGGGGAGCTGTTTTTT
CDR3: CASSLVHLRRHPNTGELFF